Shown below are 29 T cell receptor beta chains from a single sample sequenced in a study of beta chain features in type 1 diabetes. The study reverse transcribed the entire isolated RNA, so it sequenced expressed TCRB transcripts. Only in-frame clones appear in the TCRdb table, and some are missing; sequencing was by immunoSEQ multiplex PCR. This sample carries 400,000 to 550,000 clones, around 10% of them seen once, and the ten largest clones take approximately 0.05%. Sequenced material: naive CD4+ T cells from blood. These receptors were taken from a woman younger than 30 in good health.

This clone appeared a few times. The chain carries TRBV4-2 and TRBJ1-1, with D possibly being TRBD1 (6 bases). The germline V gene has CDR1 LGHNA and CDR2 YNFKEQ. V was pared by 1 base and J by 8 bases, with 14 bases between. The CDR3 spans 14 residues. In nucleotides, the CDR3 is TGTGCCAGCAGCCAAGGCGCTCAAGACAGGGAAGCTTTCTTT. Translated: CASSQGAQDREAFF.

V gene TRBV27 combines with J gene TRBJ1-2; the D is unclear. This CDR3 has 14 residues. V lost 6 bases and J 8 bases, leaving 19 bases between the germline ends. Germline CDR1 is MNHEY and CDR2 is SMNVEV (reference sequence). CDR3 bases: TGTGCCAGCAGCCCCGGGTTCAAAGTCTCCGGCTACACCTTC. Its protein is CASSPGFKVSGYTF.

Only a few counts were recorded for this clone. The rearrangement uses TRBV13 and TRBJ1-2; D not certain. Germline CDR1 reads PRHDT; CDR2 reads FYEKMQ (reference sequence). Between the trimmed V and J ends, which lost 4 bases and 2 bases, there was a span of 5 bases. The CDR3 has 12 amino acids. The CDR3 here is CASSSRNYGYTF. The DNA of the CDR3 is TGTGCCAGCAGCTCCAGGAACTATGGCTACACCTTC.

Concerning this clone: This specimen includes other DNA sequences encoding the same CDR3. The rearrangement uses TRBV29-1 and TRBJ2-5, with D tentatively TRBD2 (5 bases). The V end was cut by 2 bases, the J end by 4 bases, with 11 bases between. Germline loops: CDR1 SQVTM, CDR2 ANQGSEA. This CDR3 is 13 amino acids long. The CDR3 DNA sequence: TGCAGCGTTGAACGGGGAGTGGGAGAGACCCAGTACTTC. Its protein is CSVERGVGETQYF. Full variable domain (outside the CDR3, taken from reference TRBV29-1 and TRBJ2-5): SAVISQKPSRDICQRGTSLTIQCQVDSQVTMMFWYRQQPGQSLTLIATANQGSEATYESGFVIDKFPISRPNLTFSTLTVSNMSPEDSSIYLCSVERGVGETQYFGPGTRLLVL.

In its sample, this clone was seen a few times. V usage is TRBV15 and J usage is TRBJ2-1; TRBD1 agrees at 8 bases. CDR1 is LNHNV, CDR2 YYDKDF, per germline (reference sequence). V lost 1 base, J lost 1 base, and 9 bases stayed unmatched. CDR3 size: 18 residues. CDR3 nucleotides: TGTGCCACCAGCAGAGGGATAGGACAGGGTGTTTCCTACAATGAGCAGTTCTTC. Translation gives CATSRGIGQGVSYNEQFF.

This clone was seen a few times. The chain links TRBV30 to TRBJ1-1; possible D gene TRBD1, 5 bases. The V gene's germline CDR1 is GTSNPN and CDR2 SVGIG (reference sequence). The CDR3 has 13 amino acids. V was shortened by 5 bases and J by 0 bases, with 10 bases between the two germline ends. Here the CDR3 DNA reads TGTGCCTGGGAGGGACGGATGAACACTGAAGCTTTCTTT. Protein: CAWEGRMNTEAFF.

The count of this clone is one. The chain links TRBV30 to TRBJ1-2; D is possibly TRBD1 (5 bases). V was trimmed by 1 base and J by 8 bases, leaving 11 bases between them. Germline V gene lookup returns CDR1 GTSNPN and CDR2 SVGIG (reference sequence). CDR3 size: 12 residues. The CDR3 region is CAWSGWWGGYTF. The CDR3, as DNA: TGTGCCTGGAGTGGTTGGTGGGGCGGCTACACCTTC.

V and J are TRBV27 and TRBJ1-2; 8 bases align to TRBD1. V shed 6 bases, J shed 6 bases, and the junction held 6 bases outside the gene matches. CDR3 size: 13 residues. The germline CDR1 and CDR2 sequences are MNHEY and SMNVEV (reference sequence). CDR3 protein: CASRMDRADGYTF. The CDR3 DNA sequence: TGTGCCAGCAGAATGGACAGGGCCGATGGCTACACCTTC.

The chain employs TRBV9 and TRBJ2-3; D gene unclear. From germline, CDR1 is SGDLS and CDR2 YYNGEE. This CDR3 has 16 amino acids. Trimming pared 2 bases from V and 4 bases from J, leaving 17 bases between. CDR3 DNA: TGTGCCAGCAGCGTCCATTTTAACCGGGTATCAGATACGCAGTATTTT. Encoded protein: CASSVHFNRVSDTQYF.

The genes are TRBV29-1 and TRBJ1-6; 7 bases line up with TRBD1. The CDR3 contains 17 residues. J lost 4 bases, V lost 2 bases, and 11 bases had no gene match. Germline-derived CDR1 and CDR2 are SQVTM and ANQGSEA. As DNA, the CDR3 is TGCAGCGTTGAAACAGGGGCAAGGGTAATATATAATTCACCCCTCCACTTT. Protein product: CSVETGARVIYNSPLHF.

This clone has only a few counts. The V gene is TRBV28, the J gene TRBJ2-7; 7 bases fit TRBD1. The germline V gene has CDR1 MDHEN and CDR2 SYDVKM. The CDR3 extends over 12 amino acids. The CDR3 is CAASGTATEQYV. DNA of the CDR3: TGTGCAGCGTCGGGGACAGCCACTGAGCAGTACGTC.

The chain couples TRBV7-3 to TRBJ1-6, with D maybe TRBD1 (6 bases). V was pared by 1 base and J by 9 bases, with 13 bases between. Per germline, CDR1 SGHTA and CDR2 FQGTGA. There are 15 residues in the CDR3. The chain's CDR3 is CASSLRVQGLSPLHF. The CDR3 DNA reads as TGTGCCAGCAGCTTAAGGGTCCAGGGGCTTTCACCCCTCCACTTT.

This clone was observed a few times. This chain links TRBV30 with TRBJ1-2; 7 nucleotides align to TRBD1. After removal of 5 bases from V and 6 bases from J, the junction contained 6 bases not matched to a gene. The CDR3 has 12 residues. Germline V CDR1 and CDR2: GTSNPN, SVGIG (reference sequence). DNA for the CDR3: TGTGCCTGGTCTCGGGACAGTCATGGCTACACCTTC. The encoded protein is CAWSRDSHGYTF. Supplemented by reference TRBV30 and TRBJ1-2, the full variable domain reads SQTIHQWPATLVQPVGSPLSLECTVEGTSNPNLYWYRQAAGRGLQLLFYSVGIGQISSEVPQNLSASRPQDRQFILSSKKLLLSDSGFYLCAWSRDSHGYTFGSGTRLTVV.

The gene calls are TRBV27 and TRBJ2-5; D gene unclear. V was trimmed by 5 bases and J by 2 bases, leaving 12 bases between them. The germline gives CDR1 MNHEY, CDR2 SMNVEV (reference sequence). The CDR3 is 14 residues long. In nucleotides, the CDR3 is TGTGCCAGCAGTCGGTTGGGTAGTCAAGAGACCCAGTACTTC. It yields the protein CASSRLGSQETQYF.

The sample holds a few counts of this clone. A read error is possible here, since a much larger clone lies one base away. Different DNA sequences within this sample yield the same CDR3. The rearrangement uses TRBV18 and TRBJ1-1, with D maybe TRBD1 (5 bases). Germline CDR1 and CDR2: KGHSH and LQKENI. This CDR3 spans 13 amino acids. Trimming shortened V by 3 bases and J by 1 base, and 6 bases separated the two germline ends. The CDR3 sequence: CASSPQGNTEAFF. CDR3 DNA sequence: TGTGCCAGCTCACCCCAGGGGAACACTGAAGCTTTCTTT.

This clone was detected only a few times. The rearrangement links TRBV28 to TRBJ2-6; D not certain. The V end lost 3 bases, the J end lost 3 bases, and 6 bases lay between the germline ends. The CDR3 spans 14 residues. Germline V lookup: CDR1 MDHEN, CDR2 SYDVKM. CDR3: CASSFHDGANVLTF. The CDR3 DNA is TGTGCCAGCAGTTTTCACGATGGGGCCAACGTCCTGACTTTC.

The rearrangement joins TRBV6-5 to TRBJ2-6, with D possibly called TRBD1 or TRBD2 (5 bases each). V lost 3 bases to trimming and J lost 1 base, with 7 bases between them. The CDR3 is made up of 15 amino acids. The germline CDR1 and CDR2 sequences are MNHEY and SVGAGI. The CDR3 here is CASSYGGSGANVLTF. In DNA, the CDR3 is TGTGCCAGCAGTTATGGGGGATCTGGGGCCAACGTCCTGACTTTC.

V usage is TRBV15 and J usage is TRBJ2-2; the match to TRBD1 covers 7 bases. V shed 8 bases and J 2 bases; nucleotides not matched to a gene: 5. This CDR3 is built from 14 residues. Germline values: CDR1 LNHNV, CDR2 YYDKDF (reference sequence). The CDR3 here is CATGDRPNTGELFF. The CDR3 DNA sequence: TGTGCCACCGGGGACAGACCAAACACCGGGGAGCTGTTTTTT. The variable domain in full, completed from reference TRBV15 and TRBJ2-2, reads DAMVIQNPRYQVTQFGKPVTLSCSQTLNHNVMYWYQQKSSQAPKLLFHYYDKDFNNEADTPDNFQSRRPNTSFCFLDIRSPGLGDTAMYLCATGDRPNTGELFFGEGSRLTVL.

In regard to this clone: The same CDR3 is also encoded by other DNA sequences in this sample. The chain has TRBV28 and TRBJ1-2, with D uncertain. This CDR3 has 12 amino acids. Germline V CDR1 and CDR2: MDHEN, SYDVKM. The V and J ends lost 3 bases and 2 bases respectively, with 4 bases between them. CDR3 sequence (DNA): TGTGCCAGCAGTTTCTCGAACTATGGCTACACCTTC. It yields the protein CASSFSNYGYTF.

A few counts support this clone. This chain connects TRBV5-1 to TRBJ2-5, with D possibly matching TRBD2 (5 bases). The germline V and J ends were trimmed by 0 bases and 7 bases, with 16 bases remaining between them. The CDR3 length is 15 residues. Per the germline V gene, CDR1 is SGHRS and CDR2 is YFSETQ. This chain's CDR3 is CASSLVSGSYGTQYF. The CDR3 nucleotides are TGCGCCAGCAGCTTGGTCTCGGGGTCCTACGGGACCCAGTACTTC.

A note on this clone: One end of the junction does not line up with germline, which may come from a read error. The chain links TRBV19 to TRBJ1-1; D gene ambiguous. The CDR3 spans 11 residues. Germline CDR1 LNHDA, CDR2 SQIVND (reference sequence). CDR3 protein: CASSLNSEAFF. DNA for the CDR3: TGTGCCAGTAGCCTGAACAGTGAAGCTTTCTTT.

This chain links TRBV18 with TRBJ2-7, with 7 bases fitting TRBD2. The junction had 1 base not matched to a gene; V was cut back by 1 base and J by 1 base. The CDR3 has 14 amino acids. In germline, CDR1 is KGHSH, CDR2 LQKENI. For the CDR3, the DNA is TGTGCCAGCTCACCACGGGGAGGGTCCTACGAGCAGTACGTC. The encoded protein is CASSPRGGSYEQYV.

The chain carries TRBV5-4 and TRBJ2-3; D is perhaps TRBD2 (7 bases). The CDR3 spans 14 residues. CDR1 SGHNT and CDR2 YYREEE come from the germline V gene (reference sequence). Trimming left V 4 bases short and J 6 bases short, with 15 bases between. CDR3: CASSGTGGEDTQYF. The CDR3 nucleotides are TGTGCCAGCAGCGGGACGGGGGGCGAGGATACGCAGTATTTT.

This chain joins TRBV30 and TRBJ1-2, with unresolved D. From germline, CDR1 is GTSNPN and CDR2 SVGIG (reference sequence). Trimming shortened V by 5 bases and J by 4 bases, and 20 bases separated the two germline ends. The CDR3 spans 15 residues. DNA for the CDR3: TGTGCCTGGGCCCGATACCCCGGTGGTGGCTATGGCTACACCTTC. Residues: CAWARYPGGGYGYTF.

This clone was recorded a few times. The J gene is TRBJ2-4, the V gene TRBV7-9; D gene unclear. Trimming stripped 3 bases from V and 1 base from J, with 7 bases between. The CDR3 runs to 14 residues. Germline lookup yields CDR1 SEHNR and CDR2 FQNEAQ (reference sequence). The CDR3 nucleotides read TGTGCCAGCAGCTTTCAAGGGGCCAAAAACATTCAGTACTTC. Translating it yields CASSFQGAKNIQYF.

This clone came up a few times. The chain is built from TRBV18 and TRBJ2-1; 8 bases align to TRBD1. The ends lost 3 bases at V and 2 bases at J; junction bases unmatched: 9. This CDR3 is built from 17 residues. Germline V lookup: CDR1 KGHSH, CDR2 LQKENI. CDR3 DNA sequence: TGTGCCAGCTCACCGAAGCCGGGACAGGCTACCTACAATGAGCAGTTCTTC. Its translation: CASSPKPGQATYNEQFF. Full variable domain (outside the CDR3, taken from reference TRBV18 and TRBJ2-1): NAGVMQNPRHLVRRRGQEARLRCSPMKGHSHVYWYRQLPEEGLKFMVYLQKENIIDESGMPKERFSAEFPKEGPSILRIQQVVRGDSAAYFCASSPKPGQATYNEQFFGPGTRLTVL.

This clone was seen a few times. The rearrangement links TRBV6-5 to TRBJ1-1, with 7 bases aligning to TRBD1. V lost 6 bases to trimming and J lost 4 bases; unmatched junction nucleotides: 8. Germline V gives CDR1 MNHEY, CDR2 SVGAGI. The CDR3 is 14 residues long. Written as DNA, the CDR3 is TGTGCCAGCAGGCCCCACAGGGGAGCCACTGAAGCTTTCTTT. This codes for CASRPHRGATEAFF.

The genes are TRBV7-2 and TRBJ1-1; tentative D call: TRBD1 (5 bases). The germline V and J ends were trimmed by 2 bases and 6 bases, with 10 bases remaining between them. CDR1 is SGHTA and CDR2 is FQGNSA in the germline V gene. The CDR3 runs 13 residues. The CDR3 loop is CASSLSRDAEAFF. The CDR3 DNA reads as TGTGCCAGCAGCTTATCCAGGGACGCTGAAGCTTTCTTT.

The chain uses TRBV15 and TRBJ2-4; possibly TRBD1 or TRBD2 for D (6 bases each). The CDR3 runs to 14 residues. Trimming pared 6 bases from V and 6 bases from J, leaving 15 bases between. Germline V gives CDR1 LNHNV, CDR2 YYDKDF (reference sequence). As DNA, the CDR3 is TGTGCCACCAGACTCACAGGAGGGGGAAACATTCAGTACTTC. Translated: CATRLTGGGNIQYF.